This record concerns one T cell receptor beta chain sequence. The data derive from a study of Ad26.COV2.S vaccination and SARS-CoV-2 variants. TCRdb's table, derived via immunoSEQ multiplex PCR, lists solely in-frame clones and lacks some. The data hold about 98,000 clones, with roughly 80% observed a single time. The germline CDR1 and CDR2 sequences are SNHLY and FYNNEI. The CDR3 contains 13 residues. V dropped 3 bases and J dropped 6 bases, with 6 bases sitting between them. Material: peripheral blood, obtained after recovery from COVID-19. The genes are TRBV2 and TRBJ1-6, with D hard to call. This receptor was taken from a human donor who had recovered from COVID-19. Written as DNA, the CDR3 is TGTGCCAGCAGTGACAGACCTAATTCACCCCTCCACTTT. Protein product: CASSDRPNSPLHF.